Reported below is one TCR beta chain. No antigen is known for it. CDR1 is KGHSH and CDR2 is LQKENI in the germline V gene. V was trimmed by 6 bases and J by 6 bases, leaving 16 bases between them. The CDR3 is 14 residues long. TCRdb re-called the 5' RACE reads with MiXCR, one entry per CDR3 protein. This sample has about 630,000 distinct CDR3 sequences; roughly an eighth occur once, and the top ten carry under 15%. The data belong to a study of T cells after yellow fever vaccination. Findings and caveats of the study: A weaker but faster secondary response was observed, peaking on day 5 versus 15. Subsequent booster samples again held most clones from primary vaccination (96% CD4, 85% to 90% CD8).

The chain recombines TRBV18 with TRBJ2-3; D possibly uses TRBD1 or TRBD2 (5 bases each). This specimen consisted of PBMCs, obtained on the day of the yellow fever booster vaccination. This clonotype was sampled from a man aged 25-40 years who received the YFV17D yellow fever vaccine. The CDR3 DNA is TGTGCCAGCTCGCCCCGGGACGTGGGGGATACGCAGTATTTT. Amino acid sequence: CASSPRDVGDTQYF.